This T cell receptor (beta chain) originates from a study of metastatic and nonmetastatic thyroid tumors. CDR1 is MNHNS, CDR2 SASEGT, per germline. The germline V and J ends were trimmed by 2 bases and 3 bases, with 14 bases remaining between them. This CDR3 contains 15 residues. All patients were treatment-naive before thyroid surgery. TCRdb re-clonotyped the PCR reads through MiXCR. The top ten hold roughly 32% of the sample, which has approximately 30,000 clones, around 30% seen once. The clonotype was recovered from a female donor with papillary thyroid cancer or a benign thyroid nodule (not recorded which). Some clones in this sample may be carry-over from other donors' samples. This chain connects TRBV6-1 to TRBJ2-7, with a weak D call TRBD2 (5 bases). Sequencing used blood. The DNA of the CDR3 is TGTGCCAGCAGTGAAAACGGAGGTTTGGGCTACGAGCAGTACTTC. Its protein product is CASSENGGLGYEQYF.